A single sample is the source of the 2 T cell receptor beta chains below, sequenced in a study of TIL therapy for anti-PD-1-resistant metastatic lung cancer. The libraries were made with immunoSEQ v3. Some clones are missing from TCRdb's copy, which holds only in-frame ones; the method was immunoSEQ multiplex PCR. Here the sample spans about 60,000 clones, roughly 66% being singletons. The time point is: pre-treatment sample, taken before nivolumab and TIL therapy. The sample was blood, taken at baseline. These receptors came from a person between 30 and 80 years old with non-small cell lung cancer.

The J gene is TRBJ2-7, the V gene TRBV28; D possibly matches TRBD1 or TRBD2 (5 bases each). Trimming took off 5 bases at V and 3 bases at J, with 17 bases between the two ends. Germline CDR1 is MDHEN and CDR2 is SYDVKM. The CDR3 totals 15 residues. The DNA of the CDR3 is TGTGCCAGCAGTACAGAAGGGGCGGGTGGCTACGAGCAGTACTTC. Translating gives CASSTEGAGGYEQYF.

At least ten counts were recorded for this clone. V gene TRBV5-1 combines with J gene TRBJ1-1, with 9 bases that match TRBD1. V shed 4 bases and J 5 bases; nucleotides not matched to a gene: 12. Per the germline V gene, CDR1 is SGHRS and CDR2 is YFSETQ. This CDR3 is built from 16 residues. The CDR3 region has the DNA TGCGCCAGCAGCCACATCGTCGGGGACAGGGTTACTGAAGCTTTCTTT. Amino acids: CASSHIVGDRVTEAFF.